A single sample gave rise to the 17 T cell receptor beta chains below, sequenced in a study of cytomegalovirus exposure and HLA in healthy donors. PCR amplification relied on 60 Vbeta primers (plus 13 Jbeta primers). Method: immunoSEQ multiplex PCR; TCRdb's copy keeps in-frame clones and lacks some. Altogether over 85,000 clones are present, around 73% being singletons, with the ten largest covering roughly 3%. Sequencing was performed on PBMCs. These TCRs come from a man in his forties in good health and CMV-seronegative.

This clone is classed as medium-sized. The V and J genes are TRBV6-1 and TRBJ2-3; 7 bases fit TRBD2. The CDR3 is 15 residues long. CDR1 is MNHNS and CDR2 is SASEGT in the germline V gene. Unmatched junction bases numbered 5, after V lost 4 bases and J lost 1 base. The CDR3 DNA reads as TGTGCCAGCAGTGGGGAGCGGGGAGGCACAGATACGCAGTATTTT. Amino acids: CASSGERGGTDTQYF.

This clone was detected only once. This chain joins TRBV4-2 and TRBJ2-1; D is ambiguous. Germline CDR1 and CDR2: LGHNA and YNFKEQ. V was clipped by 0 bases and J by 6 bases, with 12 bases between them. The CDR3 has 15 amino acids. CDR3 sequence reads: CASSQEVSPGNEQFF. CDR3 DNA sequence: TGTGCCAGCAGCCAAGAGGTATCTCCGGGCAATGAGCAGTTCTTC.

The chain combines TRBV19 with TRBJ1-2; D gene unclear. Between the trimmed V and J ends, which lost 8 bases and 0 bases, there was a span of 7 bases. The CDR3 length is 12 residues. CDR1 is LNHDA, CDR2 SQIVND, per germline (reference sequence). As DNA, the CDR3 is TGTGCCAGTGAGGATGCTAACTATGGCTACACCTTC. Translated: CASEDANYGYTF.

This rearrangement joins TRBV11-2 to TRBJ2-3, with 7 bases that match TRBD2. Trimming cost V 5 bases and J 0 bases; bases outside gene matches: 8. The CDR3 runs to 16 residues. Looked up from germline, CDR1 is SGHAT and CDR2 is FQNNGV. CDR3 loop: CASSARLASSTDTQYF. The CDR3 bases are TGTGCCAGCAGCGCCCGACTAGCCTCTAGCACAGATACGCAGTATTTT. The full variable domain, rest sourced from reference TRBV11-2 and TRBJ2-3, is EAGVAQSPRYKIIEKRQSVAFWCNPISGHATLYWYQQILGQGPKLLIQFQNNGVVDDSQLPKDRFSAERLKGVDSTLKIQPAKLEDSAVYLCASSARLASSTDTQYFGPGTRLTVL.

The chain links TRBV7-9 to TRBJ2-1, with D possibly matching TRBD2 (5 bases). The length of the CDR3 is 12 residues. Germline lookup yields CDR1 SEHNR and CDR2 FQNEAQ (reference sequence). The CDR3 DNA is TGTGTCTCAGACGCCTGGCGGGATGAGCAGTTCTTC. As protein: CVSDAWRDEQFF.

This chain connects TRBV5-8 to TRBJ2-1, with TRBD1 as a possible D gene (6 bases). V lost 2 bases and J lost 2, with 11 bases in between. This CDR3 has 15 residues. CDR1 and CDR2 from the germline V gene are SGHTS and YDEGEE. CDR3 in amino acids: CASSFRGQPYNEQFF. In DNA, the CDR3 is TGTGCCAGCAGCTTCCGCGGACAGCCCTACAATGAGCAGTTCTTC. Full variable domain (missing parts from reference TRBV5-8 and TRBJ2-1): EAGVTQSPTHLIKTRGQQATLRCSPISGHTSVYWYQQALGLGLQFLLWYDEGEERNRGNFPPRFSGRQFPNYSSELNVNALELEDSALYLCASSFRGQPYNEQFFGPGTRLTVL.

This clone was counted once. The chain is built from TRBV28 and TRBJ1-3; 7 bases fit TRBD1. In germline, CDR1 is MDHEN, CDR2 SYDVKM. The junction had 7 bases not matched to a gene; V was cut back by 6 bases and J by 8 bases. The CDR3 has 13 amino acids. CDR3 sequence (DNA): TGTGCCAGCAGACCGACAGGGCCTGACACCATATATTTT. It codes for CASRPTGPDTIYF.

The CDR3 sequence is CASSLVSTSGRAWGETQYF. In DNA form, the CDR3 reads TGTGCCAGCAGCTTAGTATCAACTAGCGGGAGGGCCTGGGGTGAGACCCAGTACTTC. V is TRBV13 and J is TRBJ2-5, with 13 bases identical to TRBD2. V trimming: 1 base; J trimming: 5 bases; junction bases outside the gene matches: 13. Per the germline V gene, CDR1 is PRHDT and CDR2 is FYEKMQ (reference sequence). The CDR3 extends over 19 amino acids.

CDR3 loop: CASRNTGVTEAFF. The CDR3 bases are TGTGCCAGCAGAAACACAGGGGTGACTGAAGCTTTCTTT. The rearrangement uses TRBV7-9 and TRBJ1-1; TRBD1 matches 7 bases. The CDR3 spans 13 residues. The germline V gene has CDR1 SEHNR and CDR2 FQNEAQ (reference sequence). With V trimmed by 6 bases and J by 5 bases, 6 bases remained unmatched.

The chain carries TRBV5-1 and TRBJ2-5; TRBD2 matches 11 bases. The CDR3 spans 16 residues. V trimming: 7 bases; J trimming: 4 bases; junction bases outside the gene matches: 12. In germline, CDR1 is SGHRS, CDR2 YFSETQ. The CDR3 bases are TGCGCCAGCCGAGCGGACGTTGGACTAGCGGGAGAGACCCAGTACTTC. Residues: CASRADVGLAGETQYF.

The gene calls are TRBV5-4 and TRBJ2-3; maybe TRBD1 (6 bases). The germline V gene encodes CDR1 SGHNT and CDR2 YYREEE (reference sequence). The CDR3 has 17 amino acids. With 3 bases removed from V and 1 base from J, the gap between germline ends came to 18 bases. The CDR3 sequence: CASSYPGAGDGTDTQYF. The CDR3 bases are TGTGCCAGCAGCTACCCCGGAGCAGGGGATGGCACAGATACGCAGTATTTT. Combining the CDR3 with reference TRBV5-4 and TRBJ2-3 gives the whole variable domain ETGVTQSPTHLIKTRGQQVTLRCSSQSGHNTVSWYQQALGQGPQFIFQYYREEENGRGNFPPRFSGLQFPNYSSELNVNALELDDSALYLCASSYPGAGDGTDTQYFGPGTRLTVL.

In its sample, this clone was seen once. This CDR3 reads CASGQGWKGTEAFF. The CDR3 DNA sequence: TGTGCCAGCGGACAGGGATGGAAGGGTACTGAAGCTTTCTTT. J is TRBJ1-1 and V is TRBV6-5; the match to TRBD1 covers 8 bases. V dropped 8 bases and J dropped 5; count of bases not matched to a gene: 10. The CDR3 runs 14 residues. CDR1 MNHEY and CDR2 SVGAGI come from the germline V gene.

CDR3 sequence: CASSRLLTDTQYF. The DNA of the CDR3 is TGTGCCAGCAGCCGTCTACTCACAGATACGCAGTATTTT. The chain is built from TRBV7-8 and TRBJ2-3, with unresolved D. V gave up 5 bases and J gave up 2 bases, with 8 bases separating them. The germline gives CDR1 SGHVS, CDR2 FQNEAQ. The CDR3 runs 13 residues.

The chain couples TRBV5-1 to TRBJ2-2, with 7 bases that match TRBD1. CDR3 size: 15 residues. Germline lookup yields CDR1 SGHRS and CDR2 YFSETQ. The ends lost 3 bases at V and 4 bases at J; junction bases unmatched: 6. The CDR3 DNA sequence: TGCGCCAGCAGCTCGGGGACAGTGGGCACCGGGGAGCTGTTTTTT. Protein: CASSSGTVGTGELFF. Combining the CDR3 with reference TRBV5-1 and TRBJ2-2 gives the whole variable domain KAGVTQTPRYLIKTRGQQVTLSCSPISGHRSVSWYQQTPGQGLQFLFEYFSETQRNKGNFPGRFSGRQFSNSRSEMNVSTLELGDSALYLCASSSGTVGTGELFFGEGSRLTVL.

Points on this clone: One end of the junction fails to match germline, which may point to a read error. The CDR3 DNA is TGTGCTAGCAGCCTCGAACAGGGAGCCTACGAGCAGTACTTC. This encodes CASSLEQGAYEQYF. V is TRBV7-7 and J is TRBJ2-7; D perhaps matches TRBD1 (6 bases). The CDR3 is 14 residues long. Germline CDR1 is SSHAT and CDR2 is FNYEAQ (reference sequence).

The gene calls are TRBV6-6 and TRBJ2-1; 9 bases line up with TRBD2. J lost 7 bases, V lost 6 bases, and 13 bases had no gene match. This CDR3 region has 16 residues. Germline lookup yields CDR1 MNHNY and CDR2 SVGAGI (reference sequence). DNA of the CDR3: TGTGCCAGCAGCCGGGGGGCGGGGGGGCCTTTGAATGAGCAGTTCTTC. Translating it yields CASSRGAGGPLNEQFF.

The chain's CDR3 is CASSPGQAYGYTF. In DNA, the CDR3 is TGTGCCAGCTCACCGGGACAGGCCTATGGCTACACCTTC. The V call is TRBV18, the J call TRBJ1-2; 8 positions match TRBD1. Trimming cost V 3 bases and J 4 bases; bases outside gene matches: 1. CDR1 and CDR2 (germline): KGHSH, LQKENI. The CDR3 contains 13 residues.